Presented here are 26 T cell receptor beta chains from one specimen sequenced in a study of T cells in Graves' hyperthyroidism and ophthalmopathy. Amplification yielded TCR beta CDR3 regions, with RNA transcripts as the source. TCR CDR3 regions were first amplified by RT-PCR with HTBI primers. TCRdb re-analysed the multiplex PCR reads in MiXCR, keeping a single row per CDR3 protein. The data contain some 580,000 distinct CDR3 sequences, more than 15% of them singletons. The sequenced material came from blood. The source is a woman aged 40 to 49 with Graves' ophthalmopathy.

The table lists this clonotype with a few counts. This chain connects TRBV19 to TRBJ2-3; tentatively, D is TRBD1 or TRBD2 (6 bases each). Trimming removed 5 bases at V and 8 bases at J, with 14 bases between. From germline, CDR1 is LNHDA and CDR2 SQIVND (reference sequence). The CDR3 contains 13 residues. Here the CDR3 reads CASSHPGAGTQYF. CDR3 in DNA: TGTGCCAGTAGTCACCCGGGGGCGGGTACGCAGTATTTT.

V and J are TRBV15 and TRBJ2-2, with D unresolved. V dropped 0 bases and J dropped 2 bases, with 13 bases sitting between them. The CDR3 spans 17 residues. From germline, CDR1 is LNHNV and CDR2 YYDKDF (reference sequence). The CDR3 coding sequence is TGTGCCACCAGCAGAGATATGTTGTCACTAAACACCGGGGAGCTGTTTTTT. Translated: CATSRDMLSLNTGELFF.

On this clonotype itself: It may be a read error: a sequence one base away is much more abundant. This sequence joins TRBV2 and TRBJ2-5; D remains ambiguous. Trimming shortened V by 6 bases and J by 0 bases, and 14 bases separated the two germline ends. The CDR3 is 15 amino acids. Germline V gives CDR1 SNHLY, CDR2 FYNNEI. CDR3 amino acids: CASSPGRLYQETQYF. In DNA, the CDR3 is TGTGCCAGCAGCCCGGGTCGGCTCTACCAAGAGACCCAGTACTTC.

The table lists this clonotype with many counts. The V and J genes are TRBV3-1 and TRBJ1-2; D unclear. Germline loops: CDR1 LGHDT, CDR2 YNNKEL (reference sequence). V was shortened by 1 base and J by 6 bases, with 12 bases between the two germline ends. The CDR3 loop spans 14 amino acids. The CDR3 DNA reads TGTGCCAGCAGCCAAGCGATGACCCCCCATGGCTACACCTTC. Amino acids: CASSQAMTPHGYTF.

A few counts support this clonotype. The chain uses TRBV19 and TRBJ1-4, with D perhaps TRBD1 (5 bases). Trimming left V 0 bases short and J 13 bases short, with 18 bases between. This CDR3 spans 15 amino acids. Germline V gene sequence: CDR1 LNHDA, CDR2 SQIVND (reference sequence). CDR3 amino acids: CASSIDSGTRGRLFF. The CDR3 DNA reads as TGTGCCAGTAGTATAGACTCCGGGACCCGGGGTCGACTGTTTTTT.

In this sample, this clonotype turned up many times. This chain joins TRBV29-1 and TRBJ2-5; 9 positions match TRBD2. Germline V lookup: CDR1 SQVTM, CDR2 ANQGSEA. CDR3 length: 15 residues. V lost 3 bases to trimming and J lost 3 bases; unmatched junction nucleotides: 8. This CDR3 reads CSVERSSGVKETQYF. The CDR3 nucleotides are TGCAGCGTTGAGAGGTCTAGCGGGGTAAAAGAGACCCAGTACTTC.

V gene TRBV6-5 combines with J gene TRBJ2-5; 11 nucleotides line up with TRBD1. The CDR3 is 15 residues long. Unmatched junction bases numbered 7, after V lost 7 bases and J lost 3 bases. Germline CDR1 MNHEY, CDR2 SVGAGI. The CDR3 DNA reads TGTGCCAGCAAATCCGGGACAGGGGGTAAAGAGACCCAGTACTTC. As protein: CASKSGTGGKETQYF.

The chain recombines TRBV6-5 with TRBJ1-2, with TRBD1 as a possible D gene (6 bases). V dropped 6 bases and J dropped 4 bases, with 15 bases sitting between them. This CDR3 region has 14 residues. Germline V gene sequence: CDR1 MNHEY, CDR2 SVGAGI. The CDR3 region is CASRYETGSYGYTF. The CDR3 DNA is TGTGCCAGCAGATACGAAACAGGGTCCTATGGCTACACCTTC.

This clonotype was picked up a small number of times. As the CDR3 is not closed by the conserved phenylalanine or tryptophan, this likely results from a read error. The chain carries TRBV28 and TRBJ2-7; D is uncertain. The germline V and J ends were trimmed by 5 bases and 4 bases, with 18 bases remaining between them. This CDR3 is 15 amino acids long. In germline, CDR1 is MDHEN, CDR2 SYDVKM. CDR3 nucleotides: TGTGCCAGCAGTCCCTCTGGAGTGAAGGGTTACGAGCAGTACCTC. Its translation is CASSPSGVKGYEQYL.

Comment on this clonotype: With a much larger clone just one base away, this may be a read error. The chain links TRBV7-3 to TRBJ1-6, with D perhaps TRBD1 (5 bases). Per the germline V gene, CDR1 is SGHTA and CDR2 is FQGTGA. CDR3 length: 15 amino acids. The CDR3 nucleotides read TGTGTCAGCAGCTTATCGGCAGGGCAGCGTTCACCCCTCCACTTT. This translates into CVSSLSAGQRSPLHF.

The chain couples TRBV6-2 or TRBV6-3 to TRBJ1-1, with a tentative D call TRBD1 (5 bases). V was cut by 4 bases and J by 5 bases, with 20 bases left in between. This CDR3 contains 16 residues. Germline V gene sequence: CDR1 MNHEY, CDR2 SVGEGT. CDR3 sequence (DNA): TGTGCCAGCAGTTCCATGATACGAGGGGCATTTACTGAAGCTTTCTTT. It is translated as CASSSMIRGAFTEAFF.

This clonotype was detected a few times. This chain joins TRBV4-2 and TRBJ2-4, with D perhaps matching TRBD2 (6 bases). This CDR3 contains 15 residues. The V gene's germline CDR1 is LGHNA and CDR2 YNFKEQ. Deletions cut 0 bases from V and 7 bases from J, with 13 bases between. The CDR3 nucleotides are TGTGCCAGCAGCCAAGATCCCGGGAGTACGAACATTCAGTACTTC. Protein sequence: CASSQDPGSTNIQYF.

Notes on this clonotype: Sequence at one end of the junction differs from germline and may be a read error. The chain carries TRBV20-1 and TRBJ2-7; 9 positions match TRBD2. CDR3 length: 17 amino acids. Germline V gives CDR1 DFQATT, CDR2 SNEGSKA (reference sequence). The CDR3: CSALNRGSLAGNYGQYF. CDR3 nucleotide sequence: TGCAGTGCACTCAATAGAGGGTCCCTAGCGGGGAACTACGGGCAGTACTTC.

This clonotype was observed at least ten times. The rearrangement links TRBV27 to TRBJ2-5, with 10 bases identical to TRBD1. CDR1 and CDR2 (germline): MNHEY, SMNVEV (reference sequence). This CDR3 contains 15 residues. The V gene end was trimmed by 4 bases and the J gene end by 2 bases; junction bases not matched to a gene: 4. CDR3 sequence: CASSSWTGGQETQYF. The CDR3 bases are TGTGCCAGCAGTTCCTGGACAGGGGGGCAAGAGACCCAGTACTTC.

The chain employs TRBV28 and TRBJ2-2; D may be TRBD1 or TRBD2 (6 bases each). V lost 5 bases, J lost 6 bases, and 7 bases lay in between. This CDR3 region has 12 residues. Germline V gene data show CDR1 as MDHEN and CDR2 as SYDVKM. The CDR3 here is CASSGGPGELFF. The CDR3 DNA is TGTGCCAGCAGTGGGGGGCCCGGGGAGCTGTTTTTT.

Only a few counts were recorded for this clonotype. The rearrangement uses TRBV20-1 and TRBJ2-3; a weak D match, TRBD2 (5 bases). This CDR3 is built from 15 residues. Germline assignment: CDR1 DFQATT and CDR2 SNEGSKA (reference sequence). V dropped 0 bases and J dropped 0 bases, with 10 bases sitting between them. For the CDR3, the DNA is TGCAGTGCTAGAGATCCAAAGCGGAGCACAGATACGCAGTATTTT. Translating gives CSARDPKRSTDTQYF.

This clonotype was counted at least ten times. The rearrangement joins TRBV5-1 to TRBJ2-3, with TRBD2 as a possible D gene (6 bases). This CDR3 is built from 18 residues. Deletions cut 0 bases from V and 0 bases from J, with 17 bases between. Germline V gene sequence: CDR1 SGHRS, CDR2 YFSETQ. The CDR3 DNA is TGCGCCAGCAGCTTGGGGGCGGGGAAGAGCCTTAGCACAGATACGCAGTATTTT. Its protein product is CASSLGAGKSLSTDTQYF.

The genes are TRBV6-2 or TRBV6-3 and TRBJ2-5, with 10 nucleotides matching TRBD1. The CDR3 runs 13 residues. J gave up 7 bases and V 2 bases, and 1 base lay outside the gene matches. Germline CDR1 and CDR2: MNHEY and SVGEGT. As DNA, the CDR3 is TGTGCCAGCAGTTACGGACAGGGGGGGACCCAGTACTTC. This translates into CASSYGQGGTQYF.

This clonotype has a count of ten or more. The CDR3 spells CASSAIGGGLVTQYF. As DNA, the CDR3 is TGTGCCAGCAGTGCTATCGGGGGAGGCTTGGTGACCCAGTACTTC. The gene calls are TRBV27 and TRBJ2-5; a weak D match, TRBD2 (6 bases). The CDR3 contains 15 residues. Germline V lookup: CDR1 MNHEY, CDR2 SMNVEV (reference sequence). Between the trimmed V and J ends, which lost 5 bases and 7 bases, there was a span of 20 bases.

This clonotype was seen at least ten times. The CDR3 DNA reads TGTGCCTGGAGTTTAACCCCCGTAGCCAATGAGCAGTTCTTC. It translates to CAWSLTPVANEQFF. The rearrangement joins TRBV30 to TRBJ2-1; D unresolved. The CDR3 contains 14 residues. CDR1 GTSNPN and CDR2 SVGIG come from the germline V gene (reference sequence). V was clipped by 2 bases and J by 6 bases, with 14 bases between them.

This clonotype appeared a few times. V and J are TRBV9 and TRBJ2-1; a possible D gene is TRBD2 (6 bases). The CDR3 contains 14 residues. Germline CDR1 is SGDLS and CDR2 is YYNGEE. Trimming removed 0 bases from V and 6 bases from J, with 10 bases in between. The CDR3 spells CASSVDLGGNEQFF. CDR3 nucleotides: TGTGCCAGCAGCGTAGATCTGGGAGGCAATGAGCAGTTCTTC. Full variable domain (rest looked up from reference TRBV9 and TRBJ2-1): DSGVTQTPKHLITATGQRVTLRCSPRSGDLSVYWYQQSLDQGLQFLIQYYNGEERAKGNILERFSAQQFPDLHSELNLSSLELGDSALYFCASSVDLGGNEQFFGPGTRLTVL.

The rearrangement links TRBV27 to TRBJ2-3, with D perhaps matching TRBD1 (5 bases). Germline CDR1 MNHEY, CDR2 SMNVEV (reference sequence). This CDR3 has 15 residues. Trimming stripped 6 bases from V and 4 bases from J, with 17 bases between. CDR3 in amino acids: CASSPGGWGSDTQYF. The CDR3 DNA reads TGTGCCAGCAGCCCCGGTGGATGGGGCTCAGATACGCAGTATTTT.

This clonotype was seen more than once but under ten times. This rearrangement joins TRBV18 to TRBJ1-1; D is unresolved. In germline, CDR1 is KGHSH, CDR2 LQKENI. V gave up 3 bases and J gave up 5 bases, with 16 bases separating them. The CDR3 is 15 residues long. The CDR3 DNA is TGTGCCAGCTCACCCTTGGACGGAGGAAGGACTGAAGCTTTCTTT. Its protein product is CASSPLDGGRTEAFF.

The chain recombines TRBV27 with TRBJ2-2; maybe TRBD1 (6 bases). Germline CDR1 and CDR2: MNHEY and SMNVEV (reference sequence). Trimming cost V 2 bases and J 4 bases, with 11 bases left between them. This CDR3 has 15 residues. The CDR3 DNA reads as TGTGCCAGCAGTTTAGACAGGCTGGCCACCGGGGAGCTGTTTTTT. This gives the protein CASSLDRLATGELFF.

This clonotype was observed at least ten times. The chain uses TRBV20-1 and TRBJ1-4, with a tentative D call TRBD1 (5 bases). The germline CDR1 and CDR2 sequences are DFQATT and SNEGSKA (reference sequence). Trimming stripped 6 bases from V and 0 bases from J, with 11 bases between. There are 14 residues in the CDR3. The CDR3 DNA follows: TGCAGTGCCATAACAGGCGCAACTAATGAAAAACTGTTTTTT. Its translation: CSAITGATNEKLFF.

The V gene is TRBV12-3 or TRBV12-4, the J gene TRBJ2-2; tentative D call: TRBD2 (6 bases). V was trimmed by 7 bases and J by 0 bases, leaving 12 bases between them. The CDR3 covers 15 residues. CDR3 DNA: TGTGCCAGCACTGGGGGAGGCACGAACACCGGGGAGCTGTTTTTT. It specifies CASTGGGTNTGELFF.